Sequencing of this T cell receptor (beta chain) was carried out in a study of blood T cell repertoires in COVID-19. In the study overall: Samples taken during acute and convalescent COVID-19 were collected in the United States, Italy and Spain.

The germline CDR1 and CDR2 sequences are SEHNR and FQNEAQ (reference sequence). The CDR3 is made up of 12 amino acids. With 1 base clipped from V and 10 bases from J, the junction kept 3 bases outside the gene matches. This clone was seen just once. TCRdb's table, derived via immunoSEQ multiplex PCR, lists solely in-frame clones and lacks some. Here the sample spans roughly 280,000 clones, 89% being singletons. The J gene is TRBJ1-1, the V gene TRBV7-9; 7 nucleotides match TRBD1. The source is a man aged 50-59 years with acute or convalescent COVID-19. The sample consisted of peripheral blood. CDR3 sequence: CASSLERTGAFF. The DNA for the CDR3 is TGTGCCAGCAGCTTAGAACGGACAGGAGCTTTCTTT.